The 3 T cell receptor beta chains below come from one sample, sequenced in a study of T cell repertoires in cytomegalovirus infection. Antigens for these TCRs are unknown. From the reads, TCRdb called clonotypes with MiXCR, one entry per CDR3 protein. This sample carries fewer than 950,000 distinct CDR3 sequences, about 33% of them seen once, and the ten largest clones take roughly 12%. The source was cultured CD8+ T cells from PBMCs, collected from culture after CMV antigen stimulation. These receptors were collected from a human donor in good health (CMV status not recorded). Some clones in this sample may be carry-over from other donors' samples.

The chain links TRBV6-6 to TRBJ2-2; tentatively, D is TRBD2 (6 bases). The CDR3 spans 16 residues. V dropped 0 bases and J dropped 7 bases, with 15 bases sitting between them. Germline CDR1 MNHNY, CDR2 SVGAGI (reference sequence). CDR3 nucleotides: TGTGCCAGCAGTTACTCAGAGTGGGGGAGGATCGGGGAGCTGTTTTTT. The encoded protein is CASSYSEWGRIGELFF.

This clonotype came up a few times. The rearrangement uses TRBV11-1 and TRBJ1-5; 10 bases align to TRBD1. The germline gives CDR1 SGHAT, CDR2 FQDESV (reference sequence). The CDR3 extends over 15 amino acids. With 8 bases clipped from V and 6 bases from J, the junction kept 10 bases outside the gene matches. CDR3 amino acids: CASAPGTGAGQPQHF. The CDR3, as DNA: TGTGCCAGCGCTCCCGGGACAGGGGCCGGTCAGCCCCAGCATTTT. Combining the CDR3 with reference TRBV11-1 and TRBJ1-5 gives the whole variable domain EAEVAQSPRYKITEKSQAVAFWCDPISGHATLYWYRQILGQGPELLVQFQDESVVDDSQLPKDRFSAERLKGVDSTLKIQPAELGDSAMYLCASAPGTGAGQPQHFGDGTRLSIL.

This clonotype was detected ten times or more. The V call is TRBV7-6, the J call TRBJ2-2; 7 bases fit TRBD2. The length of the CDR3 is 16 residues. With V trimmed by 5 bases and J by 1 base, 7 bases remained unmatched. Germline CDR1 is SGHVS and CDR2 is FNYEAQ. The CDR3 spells CASSPSPSGNTGELFF. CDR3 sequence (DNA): TGTGCCAGCAGCCCCAGCCCTAGCGGGAACACCGGGGAGCTGTTTTTT. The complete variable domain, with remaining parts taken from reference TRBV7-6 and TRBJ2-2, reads GAGVSQSPRYKVTKRGQDVALRCDPISGHVSLYWYRQALGQGPEFLTYFNYEAQQDKSGLPNDRFSAERPEGSISTLTIQRTEQRDSAMYRCASSPSPSGNTGELFFGEGSRLTVL.